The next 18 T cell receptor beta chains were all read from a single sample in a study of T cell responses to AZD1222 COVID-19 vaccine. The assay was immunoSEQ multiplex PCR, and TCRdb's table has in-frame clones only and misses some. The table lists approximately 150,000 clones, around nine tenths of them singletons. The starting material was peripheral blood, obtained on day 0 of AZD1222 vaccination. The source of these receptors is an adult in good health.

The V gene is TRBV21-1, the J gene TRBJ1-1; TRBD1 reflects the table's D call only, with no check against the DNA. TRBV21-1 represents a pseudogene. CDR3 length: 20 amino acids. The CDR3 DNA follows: TGTGCCAGCAGCAACGGGACAGGGGGCGGGTCGGGCCCGATGAACACTGAAGCTTTCTTT. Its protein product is CASSNGTGGGSGPMNTEAFF.

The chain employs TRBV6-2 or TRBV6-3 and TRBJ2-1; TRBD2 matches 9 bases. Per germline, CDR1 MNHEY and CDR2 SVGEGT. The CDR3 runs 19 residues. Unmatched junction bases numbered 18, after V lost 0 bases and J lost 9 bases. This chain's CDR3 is CASSYSKFTVSGSNSEQFF. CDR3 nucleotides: TGTGCCAGCAGTTACTCAAAATTTACTGTTAGCGGGAGTAATAGTGAGCAGTTCTTC.

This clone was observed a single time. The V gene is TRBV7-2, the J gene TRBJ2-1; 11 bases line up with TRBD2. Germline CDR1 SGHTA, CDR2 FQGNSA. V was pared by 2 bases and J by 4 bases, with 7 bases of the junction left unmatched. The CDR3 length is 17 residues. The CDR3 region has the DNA TGTGCCAGCAGCTTAACCAATCGACTAGCGGGGTACAATGAGCAGTTCTTC. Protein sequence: CASSLTNRLAGYNEQFF.

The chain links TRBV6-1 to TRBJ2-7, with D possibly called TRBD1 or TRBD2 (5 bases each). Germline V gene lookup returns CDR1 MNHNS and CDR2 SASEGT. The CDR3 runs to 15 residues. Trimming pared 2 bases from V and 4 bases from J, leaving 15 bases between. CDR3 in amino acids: CASSEWDPVGYEQYF. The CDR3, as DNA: TGTGCCAGCAGTGAATGGGACCCCGTCGGTTACGAGCAGTACTTC.

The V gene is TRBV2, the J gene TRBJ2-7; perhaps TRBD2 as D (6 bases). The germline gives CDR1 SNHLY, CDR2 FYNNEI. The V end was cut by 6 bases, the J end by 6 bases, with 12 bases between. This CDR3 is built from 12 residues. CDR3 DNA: TGTGCCAGCAGAGGTGCGGGGTTCGAGCAGTACTTC. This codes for CASRGAGFEQYF.

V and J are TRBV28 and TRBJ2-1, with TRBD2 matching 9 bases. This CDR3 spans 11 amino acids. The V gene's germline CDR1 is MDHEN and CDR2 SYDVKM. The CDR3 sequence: CGVAGVNEQFF. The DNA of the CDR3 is TGTGGGGTAGCGGGAGTAAATGAGCAGTTCTTC. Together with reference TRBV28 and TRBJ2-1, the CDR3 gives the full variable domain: DVKVTQSSRYLVKRTGEKVFLECVQDMDHENMFWYRQDPGLGLRLIYFSYDVKMKEKGDIPEGYSVSREKKERFSLILESASTNQTSMYLCGVAGVNEQFFGPGTRLTVL.

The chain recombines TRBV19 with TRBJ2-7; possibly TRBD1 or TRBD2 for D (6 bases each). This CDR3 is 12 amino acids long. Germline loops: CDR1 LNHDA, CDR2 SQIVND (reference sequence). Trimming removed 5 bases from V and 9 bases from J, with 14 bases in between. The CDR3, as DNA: TGTGCCAGTAGTGATGTCAGGGGAGGGCAGTACTTC. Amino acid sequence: CASSDVRGGQYF.

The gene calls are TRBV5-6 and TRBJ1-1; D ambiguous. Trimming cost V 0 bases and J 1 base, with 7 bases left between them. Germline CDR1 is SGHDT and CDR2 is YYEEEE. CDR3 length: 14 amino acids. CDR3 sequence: CASSLGGGNTEAFF. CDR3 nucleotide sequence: TGTGCCAGCAGCTTGGGGGGAGGGAACACTGAAGCTTTCTTT.

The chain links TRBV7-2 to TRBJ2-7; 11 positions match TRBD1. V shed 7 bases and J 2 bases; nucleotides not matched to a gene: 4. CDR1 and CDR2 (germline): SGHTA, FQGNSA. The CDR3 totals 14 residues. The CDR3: CASTVGQGAYEQYF. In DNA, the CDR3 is TGTGCCAGCACCGTGGGACAGGGGGCCTACGAGCAGTACTTC.

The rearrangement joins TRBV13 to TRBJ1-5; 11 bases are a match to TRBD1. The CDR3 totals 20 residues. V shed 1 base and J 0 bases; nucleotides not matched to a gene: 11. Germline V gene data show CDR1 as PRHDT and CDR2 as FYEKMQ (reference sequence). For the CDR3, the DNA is TGTGCCAGCAGCTTAGCAGGGGGGACAGGGGGGCCATATAGCAATCAGCCCCAGCATTTT. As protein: CASSLAGGTGGPYSNQPQHF.

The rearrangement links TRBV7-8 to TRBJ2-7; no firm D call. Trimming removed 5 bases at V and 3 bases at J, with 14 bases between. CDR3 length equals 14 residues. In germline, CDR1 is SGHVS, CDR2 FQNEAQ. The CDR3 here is CASSTTTKVYEQYF. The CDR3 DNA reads TGTGCCAGCAGCACAACTACCAAAGTCTACGAGCAGTACTTC.

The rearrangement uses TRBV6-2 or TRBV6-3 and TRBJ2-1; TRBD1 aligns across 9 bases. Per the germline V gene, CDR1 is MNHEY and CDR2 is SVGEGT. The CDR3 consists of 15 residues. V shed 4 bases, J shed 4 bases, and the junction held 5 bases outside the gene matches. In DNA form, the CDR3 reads TGTGCCAGCAGTTTTGACAGGGGGGATTACAATGAGCAGTTCTTC. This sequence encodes CASSFDRGDYNEQFF.

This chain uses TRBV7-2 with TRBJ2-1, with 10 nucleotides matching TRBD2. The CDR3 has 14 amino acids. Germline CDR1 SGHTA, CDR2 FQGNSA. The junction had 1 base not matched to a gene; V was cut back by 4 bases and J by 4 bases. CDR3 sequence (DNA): TGTGCCAGCAGCTGGACTAGCGGATACAATGAGCAGTTCTTC. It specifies CASSWTSGYNEQFF.

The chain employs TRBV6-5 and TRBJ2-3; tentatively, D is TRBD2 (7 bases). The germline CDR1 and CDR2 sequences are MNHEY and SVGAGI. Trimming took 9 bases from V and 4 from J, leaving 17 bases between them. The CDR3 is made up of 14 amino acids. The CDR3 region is CASRGGREADTQYF. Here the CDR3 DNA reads TGTGCCAGTAGGGGGGGACGGGAGGCAGATACGCAGTATTTT.

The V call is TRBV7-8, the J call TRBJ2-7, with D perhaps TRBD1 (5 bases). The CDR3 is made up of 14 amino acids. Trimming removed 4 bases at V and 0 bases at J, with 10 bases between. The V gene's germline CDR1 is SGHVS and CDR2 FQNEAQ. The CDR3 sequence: CASSWGRSSYEQYF. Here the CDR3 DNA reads TGTGCCAGCAGCTGGGGCAGGAGCTCCTACGAGCAGTACTTC.

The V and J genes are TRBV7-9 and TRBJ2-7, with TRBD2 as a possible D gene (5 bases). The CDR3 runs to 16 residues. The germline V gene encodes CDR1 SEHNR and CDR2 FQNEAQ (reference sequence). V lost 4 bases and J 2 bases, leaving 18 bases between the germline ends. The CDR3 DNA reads TGTGCCAGCAGCTCCGTGAGTTTGGCGGGCCCCTACGAGCAGTACTTC. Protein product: CASSSVSLAGPYEQYF.

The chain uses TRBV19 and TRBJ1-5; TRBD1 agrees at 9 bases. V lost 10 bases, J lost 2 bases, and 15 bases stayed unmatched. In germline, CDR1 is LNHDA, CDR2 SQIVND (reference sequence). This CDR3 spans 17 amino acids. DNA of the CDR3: TGTGCCACCTCGGGGGACAGGGTGCGGATGGGCAATCAGCCCCAGCATTTT. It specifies CATSGDRVRMGNQPQHF.

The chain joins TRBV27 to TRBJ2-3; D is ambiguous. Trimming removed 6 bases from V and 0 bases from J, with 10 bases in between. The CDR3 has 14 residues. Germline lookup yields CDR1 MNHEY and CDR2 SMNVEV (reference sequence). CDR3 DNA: TGTGCCAGCAGCCCAATCACTAGCACAGATACGCAGTATTTT. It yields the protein CASSPITSTDTQYF.